The rows below give T cell receptor beta chains drawn from one sample of a study of T cells in Graves' hyperthyroidism and ophthalmopathy. TCRdb called the multiplex PCR reads again in MiXCR, with one record for every CDR3 protein. This sample has approximately 520,000 distinct CDR3 sequences, with roughly a quarter found just once. The sample comprised blood. The receptors come from a woman in her twenties or thirties with Graves' ophthalmopathy. Both conserved end residues are trimmed from each CDR3. Each record gives: J gene, D gene, V gene, CDR3 protein. D genes are given only for firm matches.

TRBJ2-5,TRBD2,TRBV11-2,ASSSPLAGAQETQY
TRBJ2-7,TRBD1,TRBV27,ASSTHRSGQGSYEQY
TRBJ2-5,TRBD2,TRBV11-2,ASSPGTSGGPSQETQY
TRBJ1-1,.,TRBV12-3/TRBV12-4,ASSSRAGGRQRSNTEAF
TRBJ1-1,.,TRBV7-9,ASSLTSGRNTEAF
TRBJ2-1,.,TRBV7-8,ASSLAGLRIPGEQF
TRBJ1-2,.,TRBV24-1,ATSDYTRGPREGYT
TRBJ1-2,TRBD1,TRBV27,ASTPLTGYGGYT
TRBJ1-1,.,TRBV28,ASSYPSPEAF
TRBJ2-7,.,TRBV20-1,SARGTQVPIEQY
TRBJ1-1,.,TRBV19,ASSSQPGRQMNTEAF
TRBJ1-5,.,TRBV4-2,ASSQDFPDLNQPQH
TRBJ1-2,.,TRBV6-1,ASSPTATNYGYT
TRBJ2-5,TRBD1,TRBV20-1,SAGDRVETQY
TRBJ2-5,.,TRBV11-2,ASSSPGLRLETQY
TRBJ1-5,.,TRBV2,ASSASQNNQPQH
TRBJ1-1,.,TRBV2,ATTTGNTEAF
TRBJ1-5,.,TRBV6-1,ASSPDMSLQPQH
TRBJ1-5,.,TRBV30,AWSGTQRIHSNQPQH
TRBJ1-1,.,TRBV5-8,ASSLYWGGGTEAF
TRBJ1-5,.,TRBV28,ASSEQFTPSQPQH
TRBJ2-5,.,TRBV29-1,SVEDTGGRETQY
TRBJ2-7,TRBD2,TRBV20-1,SARDMGTSGGVDEQY
TRBJ2-2,.,TRBV9,ASSPLPPGAGELF
TRBJ1-1,.,TRBV28,ASTLGNTEAF
TRBJ2-2,TRBD2,TRBV11-2,AIVPGGRGTGELF
TRBJ2-7,.,TRBV2,ASTSRAAYEQY
TRBJ1-1,.,TRBV6-1,ASSIRLVGTEAF
TRBJ1-5,.,TRBV20-1,SAPTGRGAWNQPQH
TRBJ1-1,.,TRBV13,ASSFRTENTEAF
TRBJ2-7,.,TRBV2,ASGSGYLYEQY
TRBJ2-5,TRBD1,TRBV5-1,ASSLGQGIGETKY
TRBJ2-7,TRBD1,TRBV27,ASSLSGQGSSYEQY
TRBJ1-1,.,TRBV6-1,ASRHQGGLLNTEAF
TRBJ1-3,TRBD1,TRBV30,ASPGQGASSSGNTIY
TRBJ1-1,.,TRBV19,ASSIDKGPNTEAS
TRBJ2-7,TRBD1,TRBV28,ASSSTGGISYEQY
TRBJ2-4,.,TRBV6-1,ASSGGSKNIKY
TRBJ2-2,.,TRBV19,ASSDYPTTELF
TRBJ2-5,.,TRBV29-1,SVEDPAGSWETQY
TRBJ2-5,.,TRBV20-1,SARNLGRLQETQY
TRBJ1-2,.,TRBV7-8,ASSLRGMVYGYT
TRBJ2-7,.,TRBV6-1,ASRQMDFGTYEQY
TRBJ1-1,.,TRBV27,ASRTVLGGAEAF
TRBJ1-3,.,TRBV15,ATRVAGGRNTIY
TRBJ2-7,TRBD1,TRBV28,ATDGVGTGLYEQY
TRBJ1-2,TRBD1,TRBV27,ASSVLTGGAWYGYT
TRBJ2-7,TRBD2,TRBV6-1,ASREGLRSYEQY